These 26 T cell receptor beta chains came from one sample sequenced in a study of blood T cell repertoires in COVID-19. Measured with immunoSEQ multiplex PCR; TCRdb has only the in-frame clones, and not every one. The table lists around 200,000 clones, around nine tenths of them singletons, with approximately 0.93% in the top ten. Specimen: peripheral blood. These receptors originate from a woman between 18 and 29 years old who had recovered from COVID-19.

The rearrangement links TRBV5-1 to TRBJ2-3; 7 nucleotides match TRBD2. CDR1 SGHRS and CDR2 YFSETQ come from the germline V gene. This CDR3 has 15 residues. V shed 4 bases, J shed 6 bases, and the junction held 11 bases outside the gene matches. The CDR3, as DNA: TGCGCCAGCAGCGGGGAGGGAGGTTCGGGGGATACGCAGTATTTT. It translates to CASSGEGGSGDTQYF.

The rearrangement uses TRBV6-1 and TRBJ1-2; D remains ambiguous. CDR3 size: 18 residues. From germline, CDR1 is MNHNS and CDR2 SASEGT. Trimming removed 1 base at V and 1 base at J, with 19 bases between. The chain's CDR3 is CASSEGEKTRVVNYGYTF. The CDR3 nucleotides read TGTGCCAGCAGTGAAGGGGAGAAGACACGAGTTGTTAACTATGGCTACACCTTC.

The chain joins TRBV18 to TRBJ2-4; TRBD2 might be the D (6 bases). The germline V gene has CDR1 KGHSH and CDR2 LQKENI. V was pared by 2 bases and J by 2 bases, with 7 bases between. The CDR3 extends over 14 amino acids. DNA of the CDR3: TGTGCCAGCTCACCAGCGGGGACCAAAAACATTCAGTACTTC. The encoded protein is CASSPAGTKNIQYF.

The V and J genes are TRBV11-3 and TRBJ2-7; no reliable D call. This CDR3 comprises 13 residues. Looked up from germline, CDR1 is SGHNT and CDR2 is YENEEA. The V and J ends lost 1 base and 1 base respectively, with 5 bases between them. This CDR3 is CASSLGQSYEQYF. CDR3 nucleotide sequence: TGTGCCAGCAGCTTAGGCCAGTCCTACGAGCAGTACTTC.

The chain combines TRBV12-5 with TRBJ1-1; maybe TRBD1 (6 bases). The CDR3 contains 15 residues. Per the germline V gene, CDR1 is LGHNT and CDR2 is FRNRAP. V lost 1 base and J lost 4, with 13 bases in between. CDR3 nucleotides: TGTGCTAGTGGTTTGGGGACAGTAGGGTTCACTGAAGCTTTCTTT. Its translation is CASGLGTVGFTEAFF.

The gene calls are TRBV11-2 and TRBJ1-2; TRBD1 matches 12 bases. The V segment lost 1 base and the J segment 12 bases; nucleotides outside the gene matches: 3. In germline, CDR1 is SGHAT, CDR2 FQNNGV. The CDR3 runs to 13 residues. CDR3 bases: TGTGCCAGCAGCTTAGCCGGGACAGGGGGCGACACCTTC. Translation gives CASSLAGTGGDTF.

This clone showed up just once. The chain links TRBV19 to TRBJ2-3; a weak D match, TRBD2 (5 bases). CDR3 size: 16 residues. CDR1 and CDR2 from the germline V gene are LNHDA and SQIVND (reference sequence). The V and J ends lost 1 base and 1 base respectively, with 12 bases between them. The CDR3 nucleotides read TGTGCCAGTAGTATAGGCCTGGACTCCGGCACAGATACGCAGTATTTT. Its translation: CASSIGLDSGTDTQYF.

The rearrangement uses TRBV7-2 and TRBJ2-3; D is unclear. Germline V gene data show CDR1 as SGHTA and CDR2 as FQGNSA. The CDR3 totals 13 residues. The V end was cut by 5 bases, the J end by 6 bases, with 12 bases between. The CDR3, as DNA: TGTGCCAGCAGCCCCCCCGGTGTGGATACGCAGTATTTT. It encodes CASSPPGVDTQYF.

This chain connects TRBV19 to TRBJ2-3; D might be TRBD1 (6 bases). The V and J ends lost 5 bases and 7 bases respectively, with 19 bases between them. The CDR3 is 15 residues long. Germline CDR1 reads LNHDA; CDR2 reads SQIVND (reference sequence). The CDR3 protein is CASSPRQAEGNTQYF. CDR3 DNA: TGTGCCAGTAGTCCGAGACAGGCCGAGGGAAATACGCAGTATTTT.

The chain links TRBV4-1 to TRBJ1-6; D uncertain. CDR1 and CDR2 (germline): MGHRA, YSYEKL. The CDR3 covers 18 residues. The V end was cut by 0 bases, the J end by 0 bases, with 12 bases between. The CDR3 loop reads CASSQDLSRLSYNSPLHF. In DNA, the CDR3 is TGCGCCAGCAGCCAAGATCTGTCCAGGCTCTCCTATAATTCACCCCTCCACTTT.

The chain links TRBV7-6 to TRBJ2-1; 12 bases line up with TRBD2. With 4 bases clipped from V and 6 bases from J, the junction kept 4 bases outside the gene matches. The CDR3 runs to 15 residues. CDR1 and CDR2 (germline): SGHVS, FNYEAQ. In nucleotides, the CDR3 is TGTGCCAGCAGCTCCCTAGCGGGGGGGGCCAATGAGCAGTTCTTC. Protein sequence: CASSSLAGGANEQFF.

There are a few counts of this clone. J is TRBJ1-1 and V is TRBV27; possibly TRBD1 for D (6 bases). The V and J ends lost 2 bases and 10 bases respectively, with 11 bases between them. This CDR3 is built from 12 residues. Per the germline V gene, CDR1 is MNHEY and CDR2 is SMNVEV (reference sequence). Here the CDR3 DNA reads TGTGCCAGCAGTTTAACTGCAGGGGTAGCTTTCTTT. It codes for CASSLTAGVAFF.

The chain combines TRBV7-2 with TRBJ1-2, with D maybe TRBD1 (6 bases). Germline V gene sequence: CDR1 SGHTA, CDR2 FQGNSA. With 0 bases removed from V and 8 bases from J, the gap between germline ends came to 13 bases. This CDR3 has 14 amino acids. CDR3: CASSLAGGGRGYTF. In nucleotides, the CDR3 is TGTGCCAGCAGCTTAGCAGGCGGGGGGCGAGGCTACACCTTC.

This chain connects TRBV11-2 to TRBJ2-1; tentative D call: TRBD2 (7 bases). Germline CDR1 SGHAT, CDR2 FQNNGV. Trimming pared 5 bases from V and 7 bases from J, leaving 24 bases between. The CDR3 extends over 17 amino acids. CDR3 loop: CASSPRRGTIAKNEQFF. The CDR3, as DNA: TGTGCCAGCAGCCCTAGGAGGGGGACTATAGCTAAGAATGAGCAGTTCTTC. The entire variable domain, with the rest obtained from reference TRBV11-2 and TRBJ2-1, is as follows: EAGVAQSPRYKIIEKRQSVAFWCNPISGHATLYWYQQILGQGPKLLIQFQNNGVVDDSQLPKDRFSAERLKGVDSTLKIQPAKLEDSAVYLCASSPRRGTIAKNEQFFGPGTRLTVL.

The chain employs TRBV7-2 and TRBJ2-4; 8 nucleotides align to TRBD2. Germline lookup yields CDR1 SGHTA and CDR2 FQGNSA. V shed 2 bases and J 8 bases; nucleotides not matched to a gene: 11. The CDR3 consists of 16 residues. The CDR3 nucleotides are TGTGCCAGCAGCTTATCGCCGGGAGGGGAGGGGCACATTCAGTACTTC. Translation gives CASSLSPGGEGHIQYF.

The CDR3 DNA follows: TGCGCCAGCAGCCCCGACAGGGGGAGTGGCTACACCTTC. Encoded protein: CASSPDRGSGYTF. The gene calls are TRBV5-1 and TRBJ1-2; TRBD1 aligns across 9 bases. Germline V gene sequence: CDR1 SGHRS, CDR2 YFSETQ. J lost 7 bases, V lost 4 bases, and 5 bases had no gene match. The CDR3 is 13 residues long.

This chain uses TRBV2 with TRBJ2-7; 8 bases line up with TRBD1. Germline V CDR1 and CDR2: SNHLY, FYNNEI. The CDR3 is 12 amino acids. Trimming took 4 bases from V and 6 from J; bases not matched to a gene: 2. CDR3 sequence (DNA): TGTGCCAGCAGTGTCAGGGGGCCCGAGCAGTACTTC. Its translation is CASSVRGPEQYF.

This chain links TRBV10-3 with TRBJ1-1; unclear D gene. The CDR3 length is 14 residues. Germline CDR1 is ENHRY and CDR2 is SYGVKD. The V gene lost 3 bases and the J gene lost 8 bases, with 16 bases spanning the gap. The CDR3 DNA sequence: TGTGCCATCAGTGATATTGAGAGGGCGGGGGAAGCTTTCTTT. Protein: CAISDIERAGEAFF.

J is TRBJ2-3 and V is TRBV12-3 or TRBV12-4; no clear D. The V end lost 4 bases, the J end lost 4 bases, and 9 bases lay between the germline ends. The CDR3 has 13 amino acids. DNA of the CDR3: TGTGCCAGCAGTTATAGTTCCGCAGATACGCAGTATTTT. It is translated as CASSYSSADTQYF.

The J gene is TRBJ1-6, the V gene TRBV9, with D possibly TRBD1 on 5 matching bases. This CDR3 comprises 15 residues. The V gene lost 4 bases and the J gene lost 6 bases, with 14 bases spanning the gap. Germline V gives CDR1 SGDLS, CDR2 YYNGEE. The CDR3 here is CASSPSGGVNSPLHF. The CDR3 bases are TGTGCCAGCAGCCCTTCTGGGGGGGTTAATTCACCCCTCCACTTT.

J is TRBJ2-1 and V is TRBV20-1; unclear D gene. Germline CDR1 and CDR2: DFQATT and SNEGSKA (reference sequence). The CDR3 spans 11 residues. The CDR3 reads CSAPIVSEQFF. DNA of the CDR3: TGCAGCGCCCCTATAGTTTCAGAGCAGTTCTTC.

The chain is built from TRBV7-8 and TRBJ1-1; TRBD1 might be the D (6 bases). Trimming stripped 4 bases from V and 0 bases from J, with 12 bases between. The CDR3 sequence is 15 residues long. The germline CDR1 and CDR2 sequences are SGHVS and FQNEAQ. The CDR3 DNA is TGTGCCAGCAGCTGGGAGGGACAAGTGAACACTGAAGCTTTCTTT. Translation gives CASSWEGQVNTEAFF.

This clone was observed a single time. The chain's CDR3 is CAIGTGTNEKLFF. As DNA, the CDR3 is TGTGCCATCGGGACAGGGACTAATGAAAAACTGTTTTTT. The chain uses TRBV10-3 and TRBJ1-4; 9 bases map to TRBD1. Germline lookup yields CDR1 ENHRY and CDR2 SYGVKD. The length of the CDR3 is 13 residues. Trimming at V came to 8 bases and at J to 2 bases, leaving 0 bases not matched to a gene.

The chain uses TRBV14 and TRBJ2-4; no reliable D call. The CDR3 is made up of 16 amino acids. Trimming pared 1 base from V and 3 bases from J, leaving 13 bases between. Germline V gene data show CDR1 as SGHDN and CDR2 as FVKESK. CDR3 bases: TGTGCCAGCAGCCAAGCCTCCAGGCTATTCAAAAACATTCAGTACTTC. It is translated as CASSQASRLFKNIQYF.

In its sample, this clone was seen a few times. V usage is TRBV19 and J usage is TRBJ2-2; TRBD1 matches 9 bases. In germline, CDR1 is LNHDA, CDR2 SQIVND (reference sequence). After removal of 5 bases from V and 5 bases from J, the junction contained 6 bases not matched to a gene. This CDR3 region has 15 residues. Here the CDR3 reads CASSVRDRVTGELFF. For the CDR3, the DNA is TGTGCCAGTAGTGTCCGGGACAGGGTAACCGGGGAGCTGTTTTTT.

V and J are TRBV24-1 and TRBJ2-5; 8 bases are shared with TRBD1. There are 15 residues in the CDR3. The germline V gene has CDR1 KGHDR and CDR2 SFDVKD. V lost 4 bases, J lost 5 bases, and 8 bases stayed unmatched. CDR3 residues: CATSEGQGWGETQYF. The CDR3, as DNA: TGTGCCACCAGTGAAGGACAGGGTTGGGGGGAGACCCAGTACTTC.